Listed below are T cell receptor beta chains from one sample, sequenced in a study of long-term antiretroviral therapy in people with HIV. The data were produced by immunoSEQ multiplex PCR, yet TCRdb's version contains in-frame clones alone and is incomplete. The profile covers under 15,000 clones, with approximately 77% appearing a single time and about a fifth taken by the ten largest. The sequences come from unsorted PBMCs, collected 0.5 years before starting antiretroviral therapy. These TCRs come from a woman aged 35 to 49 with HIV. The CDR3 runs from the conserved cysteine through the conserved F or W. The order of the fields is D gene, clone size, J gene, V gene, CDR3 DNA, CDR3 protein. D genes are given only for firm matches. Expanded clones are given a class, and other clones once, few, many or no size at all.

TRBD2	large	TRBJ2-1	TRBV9	TGTGCCAGCAGCGAGACGTTAGCGGGAGTTTCCTACAATGAGCAGTTCTTC	CASSETLAGVSYNEQFF
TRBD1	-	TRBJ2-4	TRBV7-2	TGTGCCAGCAGCGGGGGACAGGGGATGGTAAACATTCAGTACTTC	CASSGGQGMVNIQYF
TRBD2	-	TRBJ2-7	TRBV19	TGTGCCAGTAGTATAGGGAGGGGGTCTAGCGGGACCCCCTACGAGCAGTACTTC	CASSIGRGSSGTPYEQYF
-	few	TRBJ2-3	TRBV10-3	TGTGCCATCAATCAGGGGTCCTCCGATACGCAGTATTTT	CAINQGSSDTQYF
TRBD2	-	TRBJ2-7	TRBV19	TGTGCCAGTAGTAAGCTAGCGGGAGGAATGTACGAGCAGTACTTC	CASSKLAGGMYEQYF
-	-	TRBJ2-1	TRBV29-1	TGCAGCGTTGACCCCTACAATGAGCAGTTCTTC	CSVDPYNEQFF
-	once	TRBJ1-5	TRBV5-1	TGCGCCAGCACCTCCCTCTACAGGGTACATCAGCCCCAGCATTTT	CASTSLYRVHQPQHF
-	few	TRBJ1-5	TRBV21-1	TGTGCCAGCAGCAAAGTCGGAGGGGTGACTCAGCCCCAGCATTTT	CASSKVGGVTQPQHF
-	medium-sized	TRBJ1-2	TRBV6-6	TGTGCCAGCCGAGAGGGAATTGATGGCTACACCTTC	CASREGIDGYTF
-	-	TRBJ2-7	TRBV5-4	TGTGCCAGCAGCTTGGGGAGTTCCCGCGAGCAGTACTTC	CASSLGSSREQYF
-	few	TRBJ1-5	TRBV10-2	TGCGCCAGCAGTGATTGGGGAAATAGCAATCAGCCCCAGCATTTT	CASSDWGNSNQPQHF
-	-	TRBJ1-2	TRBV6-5	TGTGCCAGCAGTACATCTGAGAGTCGAGGAAAAGGCTACACCTTC	CASSTSESRGKGYTF
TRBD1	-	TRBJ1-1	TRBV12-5	TGTGCTAGTGGCCGAAGACAGGGGGGGAACACTGAAGCTTTCTTT	CASGRRQGGNTEAFF
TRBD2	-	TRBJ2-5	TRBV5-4	TGTGCCAGCAGCTCAGCGGGGGGGACAGAGACCCAGTACTTC	CASSSAGGTETQYF
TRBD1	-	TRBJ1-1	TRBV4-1	TGCGCCAGCAGCCAAAAGACAGGGTGGGCTGAAGCTTTCTTT	CASSQKTGWAEAFF
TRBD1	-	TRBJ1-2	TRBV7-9	TGTGCCAGCAGCCCAGGGGGCAGGGGCTACACCTTC	CASSPGGRGYTF
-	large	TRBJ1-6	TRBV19	TGTGCCAGTAGTATGGCCCCAGGGGTGAATTCACCCCTCCACTTT	CASSMAPGVNSPLHF
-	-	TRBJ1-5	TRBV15	TGTGCCACCAGCAGAGGGGTGTATAGCAATCAGCCCCAGCATTTT	CATSRGVYSNQPQHF
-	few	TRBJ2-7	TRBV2	TGTGCCAGCAGTGGACAATGGGAAAAGTACGAGCAGTACTTC	CASSGQWEKYEQYF
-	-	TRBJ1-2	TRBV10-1	TGCGCCAGCCCCCCCGCACGGGACACCTCAGGAGGAAACTATGGCTACACCTTC	CASPPARDTSGGNYGYTF
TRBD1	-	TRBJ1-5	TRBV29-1	TGCAGCGTAAGGACAGGGGACAATCAGCCCCAGCATTTT	CSVRTGDNQPQHF
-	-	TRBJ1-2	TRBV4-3	TGCGCCAGCAGTCAGACTTCGACGGATAACTATGGCTACACCTTC	CASSQTSTDNYGYTF
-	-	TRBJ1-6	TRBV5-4	TGTGCCAGCAGCTTAGTCTCGGTCCGGGGGATCGGAGCCCTCCACTTT	CASSLVSVRGIGALHF
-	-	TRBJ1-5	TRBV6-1	TGTGCCAGCAGGGAGGGTAGCAATCAGCCCCAGCATTTT	CASREGSNQPQHF
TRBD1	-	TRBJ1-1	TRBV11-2	TGTGCCAGCAGCCAACAGGGGTGGACTGAAGCTTTCTTT	CASSQQGWTEAFF
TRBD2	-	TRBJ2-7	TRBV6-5	TGTGCCAGCAGTACGGGACTAGCGTCCTACGAGCAGTACTTC	CASSTGLASYEQYF
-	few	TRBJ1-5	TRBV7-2	TGTGCCAGCAGCTTAGTTGGAGGGGGAGGATCCGATCAGCCCCAGCATTTT	CASSLVGGGGSDQPQHF
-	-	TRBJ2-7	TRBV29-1	TGCAGCGTGGTAACCTACGAGCAGTACTTC	CSVVTYEQYF
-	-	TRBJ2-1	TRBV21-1	TGTGCCAGCAGCAAAGGGGAGGCGGGAGCGGGGACCAATGAGCAGTTCTTC	CASSKGEAGAGTNEQFF